This T cell receptor (beta chain) was obtained from a study of cytomegalovirus exposure and HLA in healthy donors. With regard to this clone: What it binds is unknown.

With 2 bases clipped from V and 2 bases from J, the junction kept 6 bases outside the gene matches. The CDR3 loop spans 15 amino acids. In germline, CDR1 is SGDLS, CDR2 YYNGEE. PCR was performed using 60 Vbeta and 13 Jbeta primers. Only in-frame clones appear in the TCRdb table, and some are missing; sequencing was by immunoSEQ multiplex PCR. The repertoire holds some 120,000 clones, with roughly 70% as singletons. Points from the study as a whole: It was fewer than 200 TCR beta chains that were listed as cytomegalovirus-associated.

Sequenced sample: PBMCs. This TCR derives from a man aged 25 to 45 in good health and CMV-seronegative. V and J are TRBV9 and TRBJ2-5; TRBD1 matches 7 bases. CDR3 nucleotide sequence: TGTGCCAGCAGCGTCGCCGGGACAGATCAAGAGACCCAGTACTTC. It encodes CASSVAGTDQETQYF.